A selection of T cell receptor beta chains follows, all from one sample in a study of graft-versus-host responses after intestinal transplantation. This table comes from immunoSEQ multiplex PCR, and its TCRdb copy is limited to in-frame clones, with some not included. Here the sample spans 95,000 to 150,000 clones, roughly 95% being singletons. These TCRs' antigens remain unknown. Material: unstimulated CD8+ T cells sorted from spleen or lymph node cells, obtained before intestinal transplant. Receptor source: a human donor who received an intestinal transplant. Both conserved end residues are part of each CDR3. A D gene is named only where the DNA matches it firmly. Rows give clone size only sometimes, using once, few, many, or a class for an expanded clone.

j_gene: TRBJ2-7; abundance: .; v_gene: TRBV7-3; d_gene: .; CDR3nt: TGTGCCAGCAGCTTATCCCCTTCTTACGAGCAGTACTTC; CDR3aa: CASSLSPSYEQYF
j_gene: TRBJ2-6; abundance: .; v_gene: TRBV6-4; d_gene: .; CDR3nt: TGTGCCACGGGGGTAGGGGCCAACGTCCTGACTTTC; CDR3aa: CATGVGANVLTF
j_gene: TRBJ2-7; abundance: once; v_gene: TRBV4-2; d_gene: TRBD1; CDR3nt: TGTGCCAGCAGCCAGGGGACAGGGGACTACGAGCAGTACTTC; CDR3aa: CASSQGTGDYEQYF
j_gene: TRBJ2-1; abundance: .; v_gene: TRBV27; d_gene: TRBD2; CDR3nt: TGTGCCAGCTTCTCCCCGGGACTAGCAGACCTTCTCAGCTCCTACAATGAGCAGTTCTTC; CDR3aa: CASFSPGLADLLSSYNEQFF
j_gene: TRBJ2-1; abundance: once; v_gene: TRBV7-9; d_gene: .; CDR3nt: TGTGCCAGCAGCCGCCTAGCGTACAATGAGCAGTTCTTC; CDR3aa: CASSRLAYNEQFF
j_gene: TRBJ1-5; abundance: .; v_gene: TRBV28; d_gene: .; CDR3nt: TGTGCCAGCACCCTACCCGATCAGCCCCAGCATTTT; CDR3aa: CASTLPDQPQHF
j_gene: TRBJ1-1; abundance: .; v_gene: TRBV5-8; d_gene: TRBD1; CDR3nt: TGTGCCAGCAGCTTGGCCGGGACAGGGGTGTGGGTTCCTGAAGCTTTCTTT; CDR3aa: CASSLAGTGVWVPEAFF
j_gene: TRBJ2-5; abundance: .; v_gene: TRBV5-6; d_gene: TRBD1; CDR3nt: TGTGCCAGCAGCGAAGGGACAGAGGGGCCCCAGTACTTC; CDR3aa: CASSEGTEGPQYF
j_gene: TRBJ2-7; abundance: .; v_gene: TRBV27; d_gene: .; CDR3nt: TGTGCCAGCAGTTTTCTGACTAGTGGCTACGAGCAGTACTTC; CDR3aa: CASSFLTSGYEQYF
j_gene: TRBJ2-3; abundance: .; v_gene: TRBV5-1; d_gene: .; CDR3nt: TGCGCCAGCAGCTTGGCAATGAGGGCAGTTACAGATACGCAGTATTTT; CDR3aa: CASSLAMRAVTDTQYF
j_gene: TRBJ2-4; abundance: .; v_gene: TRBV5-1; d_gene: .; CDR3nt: TGCGCCAGCAGCTTGGGAACAGGATTAGCCAAAAACATTCAGTACTTC; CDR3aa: CASSLGTGLAKNIQYF
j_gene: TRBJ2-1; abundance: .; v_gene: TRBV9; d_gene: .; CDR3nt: TGTGCCAGCAGCGGAAGCGGCCCCGTCTACAATGAGCAGTTCTTC; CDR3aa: CASSGSGPVYNEQFF
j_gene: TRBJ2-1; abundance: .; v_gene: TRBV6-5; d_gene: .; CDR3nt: TGTGCCAGCAGTTACTCGACAGTTTACAATGAGCAGTTCTTC; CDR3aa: CASSYSTVYNEQFF
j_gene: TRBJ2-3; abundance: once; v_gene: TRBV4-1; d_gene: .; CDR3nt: TGCGCCAGCAGCCCGCTGCCCCGGGGCACAGATACGCAGTATTTT; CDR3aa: CASSPLPRGTDTQYF
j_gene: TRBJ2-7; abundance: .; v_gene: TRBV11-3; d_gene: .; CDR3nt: TGTGCCAGCAGCTCCAGTGGCTACGAGCAGTACTTC; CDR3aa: CASSSSGYEQYF
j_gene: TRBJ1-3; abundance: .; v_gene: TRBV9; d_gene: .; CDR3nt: TGTGCCAGCAGAGACTCTGGAAACACCATATATTTT; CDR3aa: CASRDSGNTIYF
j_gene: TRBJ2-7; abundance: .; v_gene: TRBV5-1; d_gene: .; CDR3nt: TGCGCCAGCAGCGGAGGGAGCTACGAGCAGTACTTC; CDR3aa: CASSGGSYEQYF
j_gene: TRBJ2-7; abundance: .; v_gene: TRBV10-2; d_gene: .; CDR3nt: TGCGCCAGCAGTGAATTCCGGGGGGCGGGGGAGCAGTACTTC; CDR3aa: CASSEFRGAGEQYF